This T cell receptor beta chain was sequenced for a study of T cells in Graves' hyperthyroidism and ophthalmopathy (dated by TCRdb to between 2018 and 2021). Describing the broader study: Peripheral blood was sampled at the time of initial diagnosis, prior to any treatment. Whether ophthalmopathy could be predicted prospectively was tested in an independent validation cohort made up of 18 to 20 hyperthyroidism patients plus 17 patients who later progressed to ophthalmopathy. According to the paper, TCR Vbeta CDR3 sequencing was carried out on around 140 peripheral blood samples, which came from approximately 43 ophthalmopathy, some 73 hyperthyroidism and approximately 17 progressor patients. To identify TCR V-J signatures that set the groups apart, the researchers used a discovery cohort of 100 patients, made up of around 40 with Graves' ophthalmopathy and around 58 with stable Graves' hyperthyroidism. Once sampling was done, hyperthyroidism patients were given methimazole at a starting dose of 30 mg daily, whereas ophthalmopathy patients were given high-dose intravenous methylprednisolone. For training and testing, the 100 or so patients in the discovery cohort were randomly divided in a 7:3 ratio. In addition, the study compared T-cell repertoires in thyroid tissue and in blood from roughly six Graves' hyperthyroidism patients. The paper as a whole reports these results and caveats: A 13 V-J signature model separated ophthalmopathy from stable hyperthyroidism, with 87.88% sensitivity and just under 84% specificity in cross-validation and 80%/75% in testing. Most expanded thyroid clonotypes (frequency above 0.001) were also found in blood, which suggests that blood repertoires may mirror thyroid immune responses. In validation, progression to ophthalmopathy was predicted by the model with 70.59% sensitivity and roughly 76% specificity, a median of approximately 6.5 months before onset. No statistical method was used to set the sample size in advance, and investigators knew the group allocation.

Stable Graves' hyperthyroidism was defined as no progression to ophthalmopathy during 18 months of follow-up. Hyperthyroidism patients were newly diagnosed, with disease duration under 2 months, and aged 18 to 65 years. The study excluded patients with uncontrolled infections, other autoimmune diseases, pregnancy or lactation. Diagnoses were based on clinical symptoms, serum thyroxine and TRAb, thyroid ultrasound and orbital computed tomography. Ficoll-Paque density gradient centrifugation was used to isolate PBMCs from about 10 ml of fresh peripheral blood. Total RNA was extracted using Trizol reagent, and RNA quality was assessed on an Agilent 2100 Bioanalyzer. The TCR beta CDR3 regions were amplified from RNA transcripts. The TCR CDR3 was subjected to a first round of RT-PCR using the HTBI primer set and the Qiagen OneStep RT-PCR kit. A second multiplex PCR round built the libraries, followed by size selection and purification. Sequencing of the libraries was done on an Illumina HiSeq2000 using paired-end 100 bp reads. In the paper's pipeline: SOAPnuke was used to process the raw data, with reads discarded if the reads contained adapters or uncalled bases, had a mean Phred below 15, or lacked an exact constant-primer or identifier match. COPE v1.2.5 was used to merge high-quality paired reads, and clonotypes were defined as unique nucleotide sequences. MiTCR v1.1 was used to align the clonotypes against IMGT TRBV, TRBD and TRBJ reference segments. The analysis included only V-J combinations with a frequency above 0.0001, which together covered roughly 99% of the repertoires. The TCS score was defined as the ratio of F50 (clonal expansion) to E x V (chaos), calculated using BLOSUM62-based TCRdist between CDR3 peptides within each V-J. Welch's t-statistics and random forest reduced around 520 V-J features to roughly 13, which were used in a naive Bayes classifier (R e1071). TCRdb trimmed the raw reads at Q25, called clones with MiXCR and kept productive beta chains. Each CDR3 protein gets just one entry, which takes the most common genes and DNA from the rows behind it. These V and J calls rely on TCRdb rather than the paper's analysis. A total of a few hundred thousand distinct CDR3 sequences appear in this sample, around 15% of them only once. The top ten clones comprise about 15% of the sample.

V has 0 bases trimmed and J has 0 bases trimmed; junction bases matching no gene number 5. The CDR3, from cysteine to phenylalanine, totals 16 residues. CDR3 DNA is the only sequence kept; it has 48 bases, read in frame from the first base. The CDR1 and CDR2 encoded by the germline V gene are SGHRS and YFSETQ. Worth noting for this clonotype: The target of this receptor is not known. No base-level quality is on record; no much larger clone is a single base apart.

The source material was blood. The rearrangement combines TRBV5-1 with TRBJ2-5, with TRBD1 matching 7 junction bases. The receptor was derived from a woman aged 40 to 55 with Graves' hyperthyroidism. The DNA sequence is given as TGCGCCAGCAGCTTGGACCCGGACAGGTACCAAGAGACCCAGTACTTC. Its protein reads: CASSLDPDRYQETQYF.